The following is a T cell receptor (beta chain) sequence with its context. The antigen is undetermined. The amount of total RNA extracted per sample was at least 5.5 micrograms. The sample is drawn from a study of blood T cells in healthy people across ages. The second PCR ran roughly 7 to 11 cycles with a sample-barcoded 5' primer and J-beta primers. One entry per CDR3 protein, called by TCRdb with MiXCR from the 5' RACE reads. The top ten clones hold about an eighth of a sample with hundreds of thousands of distinct CDR3 sequences, under 40% of them seen once. Study-level points and caveats: The percentage of naive T cells correlated strongly with TCR beta diversity. Per million T cells, TCR beta diversity dropped roughly linearly as age increased.

The clonotype comes from a man younger than 30 in good health. The sample consisted of blood.

For the CDR3, the DNA is TGTGCCAGCAGCCCCGCTTGGGAGTGGGGGAAGGCATGGGTGTCCTACAATGAGCAGTACTTC. Protein sequence: CASSPAWEWGKAWVSYNEQYF. V is TRBV3-1 and J is TRBJ2-1, with D perhaps matching TRBD1 or TRBD2 (5 bases each). The J call may not be correct, given that the DNA end is closer to TRBJ2-7. Per germline, CDR1 LGHDT and CDR2 YNNKEL (reference sequence). The CDR3 is made up of 21 amino acids.